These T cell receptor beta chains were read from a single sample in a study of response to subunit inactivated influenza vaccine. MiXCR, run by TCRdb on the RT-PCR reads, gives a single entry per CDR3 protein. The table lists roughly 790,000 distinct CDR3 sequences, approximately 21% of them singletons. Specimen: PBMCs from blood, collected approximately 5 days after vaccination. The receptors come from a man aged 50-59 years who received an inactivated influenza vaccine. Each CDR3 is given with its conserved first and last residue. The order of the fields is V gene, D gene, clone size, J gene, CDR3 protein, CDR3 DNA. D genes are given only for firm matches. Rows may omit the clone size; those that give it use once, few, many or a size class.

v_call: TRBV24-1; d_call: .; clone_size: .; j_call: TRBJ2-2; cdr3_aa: CATSDPQGRGTGELFF; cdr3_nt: TGTGCCACCAGTGATCCTCAGGGGCGCGGGACCGGGGAGCTGTTTTTT
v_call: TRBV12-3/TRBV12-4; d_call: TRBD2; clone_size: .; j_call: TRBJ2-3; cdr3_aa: CASSLGGLAGADTQYF; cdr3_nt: TGTGCCAGCAGTTTGGGGGGACTAGCGGGAGCAGATACGCAGTATTTT
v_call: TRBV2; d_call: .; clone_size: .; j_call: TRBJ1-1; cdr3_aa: CACRRGLMNTEAFF; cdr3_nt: TGTGCCTGCCGAAGGGGTTTAATGAACACTGAAGCTTTCTTT
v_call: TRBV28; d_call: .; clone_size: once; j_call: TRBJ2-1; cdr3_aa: CASNRRDEQFF; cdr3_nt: TGTGCCAGCAATCGGCGGGATGAGCAGTTCTTC
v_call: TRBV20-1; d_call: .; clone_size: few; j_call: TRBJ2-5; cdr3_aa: CSARDIGDYQETQYF; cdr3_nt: TGCAGTGCTAGAGATATTGGTGACTACCAAGAGACCCAGTACTTC
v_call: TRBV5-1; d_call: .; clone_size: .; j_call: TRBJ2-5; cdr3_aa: CASSWGPKETQYF; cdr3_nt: TGCGCCAGCAGCTGGGGGCCTAAGGAGACCCAGTACTTC
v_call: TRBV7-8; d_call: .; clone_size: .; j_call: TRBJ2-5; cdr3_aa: CASSFEQTVHF; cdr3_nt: TGTGCCAGCAGCTTCGAGCAGACCGTCCACTTC
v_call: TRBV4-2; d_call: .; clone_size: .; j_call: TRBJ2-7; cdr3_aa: CASSQEGFRNTYEQYF; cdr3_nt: TGTGCCAGCAGCCAAGAAGGGTTCCGCAATACCTACGAGCAGTACTTC
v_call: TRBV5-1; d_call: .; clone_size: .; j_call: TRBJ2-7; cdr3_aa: CASSLDVGFTYEQYF; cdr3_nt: TGCGCCAGCAGCTTGGATGTAGGGTTTACCTACGAGCAGTACTTC
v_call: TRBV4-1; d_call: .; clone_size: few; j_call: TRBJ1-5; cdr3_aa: CASSQDLTGGQPQHF; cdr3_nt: TGCGCCAGCAGCCAAGATTTGACAGGTGGTCAGCCCCAGCATTTT
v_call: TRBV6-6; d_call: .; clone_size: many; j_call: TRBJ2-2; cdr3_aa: CASSIPGELFF; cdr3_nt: TGTGCCAGCAGTATCCCCGGGGAGCTGTTTTTT
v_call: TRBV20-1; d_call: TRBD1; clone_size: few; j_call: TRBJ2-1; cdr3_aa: CSAISDRGSYNEQFF; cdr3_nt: TGCAGTGCTATTAGTGACAGGGGGTCCTACAATGAGCAGTTCTTC
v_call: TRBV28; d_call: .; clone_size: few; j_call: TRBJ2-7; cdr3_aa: CASSTNFLGAEQYF; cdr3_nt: TGTGCCAGCAGCACTAACTTCTTAGGGGCCGAGCAGTACTTC
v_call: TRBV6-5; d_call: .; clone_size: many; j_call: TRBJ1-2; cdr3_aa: CASREGPYGYTF; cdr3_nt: TGTGCCAGCAGGGAAGGACCCTATGGCTACACCTTC
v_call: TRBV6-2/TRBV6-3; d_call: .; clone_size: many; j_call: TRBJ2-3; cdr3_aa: CASNRDSTDTQYF; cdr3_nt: TGTGCCAGCAATCGCGATAGCACAGATACGCAGTATTTT
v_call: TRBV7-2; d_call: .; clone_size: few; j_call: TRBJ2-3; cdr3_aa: CASSLEVYTQYF; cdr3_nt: TGTGCCAGCAGCTTAGAGGTATATACGCAGTATTTT
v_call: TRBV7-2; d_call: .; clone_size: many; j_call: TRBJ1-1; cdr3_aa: CASSATVNTEAFF; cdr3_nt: TGTGCCAGCAGCGCGACAGTGAACACTGAAGCTTTCTTT
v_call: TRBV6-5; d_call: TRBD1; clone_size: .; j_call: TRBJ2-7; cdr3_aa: CASSYYWDRVDEQYF; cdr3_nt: TGTGCCAGCAGTTACTACTGGGACAGGGTCGACGAGCAGTACTTC
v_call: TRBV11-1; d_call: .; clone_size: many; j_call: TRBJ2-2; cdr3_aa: CASRGQGGTGELFF; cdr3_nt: TGTGCCAGCCGGGGCCAGGGAGGCACCGGGGAGCTGTTTTTT
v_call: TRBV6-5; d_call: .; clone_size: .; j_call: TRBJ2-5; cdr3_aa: CASSYSTGFQETQYF; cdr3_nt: TGTGCCAGCAGTTACTCGACGGGGTTCCAAGAGACCCAGTACTTC
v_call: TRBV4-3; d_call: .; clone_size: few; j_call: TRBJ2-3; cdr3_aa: CASSERDTSTDTQYF; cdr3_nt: TGCGCCAGCAGCGAACGGGACACAAGCACAGATACGCAGTATTTT
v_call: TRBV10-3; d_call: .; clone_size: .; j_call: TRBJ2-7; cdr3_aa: CAISEPYYEQYF; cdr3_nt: TGTGCCATCAGTGAGCCCTACTACGAGCAGTACTTC
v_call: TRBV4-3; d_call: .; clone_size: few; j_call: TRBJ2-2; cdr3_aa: CASSHWGYTGELFF; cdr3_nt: TGCGCCAGCAGCCACTGGGGATACACCGGGGAGCTGTTTTTT
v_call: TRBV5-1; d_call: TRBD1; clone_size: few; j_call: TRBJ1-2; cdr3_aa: CASSLGRQGRDGYTF; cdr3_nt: TGCGCCAGCAGCTTGGGTCGACAGGGTCGAGACGGCTACACCTTC
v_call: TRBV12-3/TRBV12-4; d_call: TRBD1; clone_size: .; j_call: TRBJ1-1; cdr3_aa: CASRPQGYTEAFF; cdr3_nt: TGTGCCAGCAGACCACAGGGGTACACTGAAGCTTTCTTT
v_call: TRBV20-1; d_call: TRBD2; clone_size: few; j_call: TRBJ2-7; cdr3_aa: CSASGAAYEQYF; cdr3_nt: TGCAGTGCGAGCGGGGCCGCCTACGAGCAGTACTTC
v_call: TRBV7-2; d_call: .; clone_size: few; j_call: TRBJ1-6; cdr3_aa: CASSFGGYRGSSPLHF; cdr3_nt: TGTGCCAGCAGCTTTGGGGGATATCGGGGCAGTTCACCCCTCCACTTT
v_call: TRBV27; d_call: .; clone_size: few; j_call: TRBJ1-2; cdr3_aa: CASSPGLSRYGYTF; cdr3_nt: TGTGCCAGCAGTCCAGGACTGAGCCGCTATGGCTACACCTTC
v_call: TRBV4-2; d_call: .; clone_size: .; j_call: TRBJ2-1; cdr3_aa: CASSQDRQGGYNEQFF; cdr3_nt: TGTGCCAGCAGCCAAGATAGACAGGGAGGTTACAATGAGCAGTTCTTC
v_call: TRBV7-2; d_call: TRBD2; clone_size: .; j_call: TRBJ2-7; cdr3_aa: CASRGGGGSYEQYF; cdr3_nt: TGTGCCAGCAGAGGTGGGGGGGGATCCTACGAGCAGTACTTC
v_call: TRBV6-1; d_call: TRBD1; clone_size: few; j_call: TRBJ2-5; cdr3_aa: CASRQGQGAPTGLGETQYF; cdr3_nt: TGTGCCAGCAGGCAGGGACAGGGGGCACCAACGGGACTGGGGGAGACCCAGTACTTC
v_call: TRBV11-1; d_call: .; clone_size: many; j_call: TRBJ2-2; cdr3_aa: CASRPRPGHRNRRNTGELFF; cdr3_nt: TGTGCCAGCAGGCCGCGTCCGGGACATCGCAACCGGCGTAACACCGGGGAGCTGTTTTTT
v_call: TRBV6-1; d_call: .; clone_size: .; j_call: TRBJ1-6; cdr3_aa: CASSLTMSSRRAPLHF; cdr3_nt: TGTGCCAGCAGTCTTACGATGTCCTCCCGGAGGGCACCCCTCCACTTT
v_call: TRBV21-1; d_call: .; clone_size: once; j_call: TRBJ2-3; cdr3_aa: CASSKGVGRDTQYF; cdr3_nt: TGTGCCAGCAGCAAAGGGGTGGGACGAGATACGCAGTATTTT
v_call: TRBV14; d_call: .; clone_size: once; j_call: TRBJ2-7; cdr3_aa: CASSREGAEQYF; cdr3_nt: TGTGCCAGCAGCCGGGAAGGGGCCGAGCAGTACTTC
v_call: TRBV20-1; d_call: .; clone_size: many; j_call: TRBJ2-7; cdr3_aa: CSARGNWEQYF; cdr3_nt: TGCAGTGCTAGAGGGAACTGGGAGCAGTACTTC
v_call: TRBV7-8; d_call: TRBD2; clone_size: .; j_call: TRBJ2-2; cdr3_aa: CASSPGLAAAGELFF; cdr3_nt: TGTGCCAGCAGCCCGGGACTAGCGGCCGCCGGGGAGCTGTTTTTT
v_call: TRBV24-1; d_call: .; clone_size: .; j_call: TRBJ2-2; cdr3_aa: CATSDGTNTGELFF; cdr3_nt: TGTGCCACCAGTGACGGTACGAACACCGGGGAGCTGTTTTTT
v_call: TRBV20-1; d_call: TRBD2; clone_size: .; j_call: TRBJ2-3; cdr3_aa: CSARDVLAVFTDTQYF; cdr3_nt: TGCAGTGCTAGAGATGTCCTAGCGGTATTCACAGATACGCAGTATTTT
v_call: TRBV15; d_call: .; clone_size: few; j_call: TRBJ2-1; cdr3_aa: CATSTRDTGSYNEQFF; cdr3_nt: TGTGCCACCAGCACCCGGGACACCGGCTCCTACAATGAGCAGTTCTTC
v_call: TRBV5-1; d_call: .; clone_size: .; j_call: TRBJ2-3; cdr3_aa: CASSLLPPIGVADTQYF; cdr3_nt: TGCGCCAGCAGCTTGCTGCCCCCCATTGGGGTGGCAGATACGCAGTATTTT
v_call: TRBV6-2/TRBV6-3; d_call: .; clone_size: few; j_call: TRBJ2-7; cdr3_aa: CASRRDVTYEQYF; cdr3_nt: TGTGCCAGCAGGAGGGACGTTACCTACGAGCAGTACTTC
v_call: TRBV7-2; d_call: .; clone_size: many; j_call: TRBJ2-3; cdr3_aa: CASSLDWPVSDTQYF; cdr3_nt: TGTGCCAGCAGCTTAGACTGGCCAGTTTCAGATACGCAGTATTTT
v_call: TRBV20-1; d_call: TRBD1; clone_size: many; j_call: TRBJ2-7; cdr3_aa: CSARAPGQATYEQYF; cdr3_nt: TGCAGTGCTAGAGCTCCGGGACAGGCAACCTACGAGCAGTACTTC
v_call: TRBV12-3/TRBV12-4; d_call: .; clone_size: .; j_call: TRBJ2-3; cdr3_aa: CASSLNPMLTDTQYF; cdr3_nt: TGTGCCAGCAGTTTAAACCCTATGCTCACAGATACGCAGTATTTT
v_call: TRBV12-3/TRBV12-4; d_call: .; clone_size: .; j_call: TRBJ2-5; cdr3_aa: CASGQGGYQETQYF; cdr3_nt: TGTGCCAGCGGGCAGGGGGGGTATCAAGAGACCCAGTACTTC
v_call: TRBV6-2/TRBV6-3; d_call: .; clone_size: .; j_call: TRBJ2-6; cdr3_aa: CASSSTPPGANVLTF; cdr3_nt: TGTGCCAGCAGTTCCACTCCCCCTGGGGCCAACGTCCTGACTTTC
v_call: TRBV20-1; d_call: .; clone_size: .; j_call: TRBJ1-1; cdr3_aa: CSARRENTEAFF; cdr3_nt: TGCAGTGCTCGAAGGGAGAACACTGAAGCTTTCTTT
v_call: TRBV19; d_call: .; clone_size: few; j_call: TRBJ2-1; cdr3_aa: CAGSNQRIYNEQFF; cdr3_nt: TGTGCCGGATCCAACCAGCGGATATACAATGAGCAGTTCTTC
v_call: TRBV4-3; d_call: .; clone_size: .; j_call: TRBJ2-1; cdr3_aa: CASSLLTGYNEQFF; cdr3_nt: TGCGCCAGCAGCCTACTGACAGGTTACAATGAGCAGTTCTTC
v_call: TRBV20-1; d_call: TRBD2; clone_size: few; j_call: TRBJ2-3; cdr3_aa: CSARGSSGRGTDTQYF; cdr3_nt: TGCAGTGCTAGAGGATCTAGCGGGAGGGGCACAGATACGCAGTATTTT
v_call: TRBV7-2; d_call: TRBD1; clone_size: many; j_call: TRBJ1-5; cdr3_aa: CASSWGQGNQPQHF; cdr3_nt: TGTGCCAGCAGCTGGGGACAGGGCAATCAGCCCCAGCATTTT
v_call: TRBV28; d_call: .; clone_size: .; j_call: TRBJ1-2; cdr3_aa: CASMGLIWGYTF; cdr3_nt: TGTGCCAGCATGGGTCTGATATGGGGCTACACCTTC
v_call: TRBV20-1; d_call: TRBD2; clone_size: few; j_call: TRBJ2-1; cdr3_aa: CSARTPTGLAGARTHNEQFF; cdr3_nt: TGCAGTGCTAGAACCCCAACGGGACTAGCGGGGGCCCGGACTCACAATGAGCAGTTCTTC
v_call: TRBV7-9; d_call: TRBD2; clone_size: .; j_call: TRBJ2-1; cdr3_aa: CASSLVSGRSNEQFF; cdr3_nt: TGTGCCAGCAGCTTAGTTAGCGGGAGAAGCAATGAGCAGTTCTTC
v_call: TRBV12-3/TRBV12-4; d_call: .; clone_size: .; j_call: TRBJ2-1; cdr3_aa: CASSKGFSVYNEQFF; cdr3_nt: TGTGCCAGCAGTAAAGGGTTCTCGGTCTACAATGAGCAGTTCTTC
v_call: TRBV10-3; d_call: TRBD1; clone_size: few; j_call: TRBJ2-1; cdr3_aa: CAITRTGKTNEQFF; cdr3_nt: TGTGCCATCACAAGGACAGGGAAAACCAATGAGCAGTTCTTC
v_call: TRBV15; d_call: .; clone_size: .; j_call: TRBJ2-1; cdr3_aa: CATSKGQRLYNEQFF; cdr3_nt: TGTGCCACCAGCAAGGGGCAGCGGTTATACAATGAGCAGTTCTTC
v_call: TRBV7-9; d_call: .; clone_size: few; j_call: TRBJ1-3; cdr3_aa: CASSLGAIDYSGNTIYF; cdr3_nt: TGTGCCAGCAGCTTAGGGGCGATTGACTACTCTGGAAACACCATATATTTT
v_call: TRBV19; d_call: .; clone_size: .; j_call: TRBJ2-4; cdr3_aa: CASTPFGQNKNIQYF; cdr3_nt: TGTGCCAGTACTCCGTTCGGGCAGAACAAAAACATTCAGTACTTC